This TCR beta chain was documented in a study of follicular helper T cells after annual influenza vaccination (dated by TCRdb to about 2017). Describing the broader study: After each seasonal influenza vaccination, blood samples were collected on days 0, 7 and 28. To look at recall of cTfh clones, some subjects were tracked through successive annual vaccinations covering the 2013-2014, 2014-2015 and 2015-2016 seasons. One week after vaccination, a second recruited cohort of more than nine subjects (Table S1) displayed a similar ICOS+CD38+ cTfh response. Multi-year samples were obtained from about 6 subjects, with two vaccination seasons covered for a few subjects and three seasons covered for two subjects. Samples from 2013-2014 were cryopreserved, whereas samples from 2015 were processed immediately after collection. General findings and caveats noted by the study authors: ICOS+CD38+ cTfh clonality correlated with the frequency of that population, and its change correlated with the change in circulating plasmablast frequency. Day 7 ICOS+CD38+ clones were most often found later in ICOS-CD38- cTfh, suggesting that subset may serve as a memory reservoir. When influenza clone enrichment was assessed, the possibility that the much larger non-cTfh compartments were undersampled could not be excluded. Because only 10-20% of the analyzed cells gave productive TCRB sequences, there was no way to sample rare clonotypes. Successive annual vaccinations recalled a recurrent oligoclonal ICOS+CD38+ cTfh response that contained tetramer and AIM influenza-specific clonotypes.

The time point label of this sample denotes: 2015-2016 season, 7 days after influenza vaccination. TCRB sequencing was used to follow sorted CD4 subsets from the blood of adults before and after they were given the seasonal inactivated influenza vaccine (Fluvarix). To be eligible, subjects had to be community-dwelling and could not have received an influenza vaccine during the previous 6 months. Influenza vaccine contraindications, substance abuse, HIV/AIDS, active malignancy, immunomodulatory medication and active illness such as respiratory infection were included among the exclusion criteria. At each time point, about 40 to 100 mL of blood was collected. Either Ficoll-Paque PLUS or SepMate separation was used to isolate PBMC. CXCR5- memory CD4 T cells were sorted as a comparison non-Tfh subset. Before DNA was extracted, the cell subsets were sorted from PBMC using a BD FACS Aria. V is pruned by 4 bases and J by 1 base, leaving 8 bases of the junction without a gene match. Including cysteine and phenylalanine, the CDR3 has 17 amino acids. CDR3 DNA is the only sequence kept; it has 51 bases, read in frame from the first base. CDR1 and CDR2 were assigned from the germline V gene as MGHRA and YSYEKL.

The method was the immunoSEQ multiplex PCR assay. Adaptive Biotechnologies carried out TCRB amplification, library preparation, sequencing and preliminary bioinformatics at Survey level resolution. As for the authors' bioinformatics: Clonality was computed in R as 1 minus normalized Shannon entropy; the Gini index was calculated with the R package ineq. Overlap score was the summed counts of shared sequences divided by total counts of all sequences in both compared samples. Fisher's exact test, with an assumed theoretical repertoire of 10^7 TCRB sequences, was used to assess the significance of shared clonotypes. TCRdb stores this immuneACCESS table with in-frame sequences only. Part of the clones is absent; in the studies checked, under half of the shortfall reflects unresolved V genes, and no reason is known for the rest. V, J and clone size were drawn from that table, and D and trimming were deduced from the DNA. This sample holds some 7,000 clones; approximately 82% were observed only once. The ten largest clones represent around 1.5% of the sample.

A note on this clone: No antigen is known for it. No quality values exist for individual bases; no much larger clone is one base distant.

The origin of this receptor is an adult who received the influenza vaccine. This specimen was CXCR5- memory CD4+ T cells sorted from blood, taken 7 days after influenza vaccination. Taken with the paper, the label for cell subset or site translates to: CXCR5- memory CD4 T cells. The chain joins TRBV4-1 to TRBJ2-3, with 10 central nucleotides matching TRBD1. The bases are TGCGCCAGCAGCCTCCGAGCCGGGACAGGGGGCACAGATACGCAGTATTTT. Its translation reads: CASSLRAGTGGTDTQYF.